One sample yielded the 21 T cell receptor beta chains listed below, sequenced in a study of breast tumors, draining lymph nodes, adjacent tissues. The lymph nodes were axillary draining lymph nodes from breast cancer patients. Each CDR3 protein gets one entry after TCRdb re-called the multiplex PCR reads with MiXCR. The sample shows 200,000 to 300,000 distinct CDR3 sequences, roughly 31% of them seen only once. The sequenced sample was axillary lymph node tissue. The receptors were gathered from a female donor with breast cancer. Some clones in this sample may be carry-over from other donors' samples.

This clonotype was detected ten times or more. The chain uses TRBV7-9 and TRBJ2-7; perhaps TRBD1 as D (5 bases). There are 14 residues in the CDR3. With 5 bases removed from V and 2 bases from J, the gap between germline ends came to 13 bases. The germline V gene encodes CDR1 SEHNR and CDR2 FQNEAQ (reference sequence). In DNA, the CDR3 is TGTGCCAGCAGCGCCAGGGATCCCCCCTACGAGCAGTACTTC. Protein product: CASSARDPPYEQYF.

This clonotype occurred a few times. This could be a read error, since a much larger clone is one nucleotide away. The V gene is TRBV20-1, the J gene TRBJ2-7; D is undetermined. Germline lookup yields CDR1 DFQATT and CDR2 SNEGSKA (reference sequence). This CDR3 comprises 11 residues. Written as DNA, the CDR3 is TGCAGTGCTAGATGGGGTTACGAGCAGTCCTTC. Translating it yields CSARWGYEQSF.

As for this clonotype: Lacking the conserved final phenylalanine or tryptophan, this CDR3 likely reflects a read error. The V gene is TRBV2, the J gene TRBJ2-3; D may correspond to TRBD1 or TRBD2 (5 bases each). Per the germline V gene, CDR1 is SNHLY and CDR2 is FYNNEI. V was pared by 4 bases and J by 8 bases, with 19 bases between. The CDR3 spans 15 residues. The CDR3 reads CASSGGDGHEGTQYL. CDR3 nucleotides: TGTGCCAGCAGTGGAGGGGACGGTCACGAGGGTACGCAGTATCTT.

This sequence joins TRBV15 and TRBJ1-1, with D hard to call. CDR1 is LNHNV, CDR2 YYDKDF, per germline (reference sequence). Trimming took 0 bases from V and 7 from J, leaving 3 bases between them. This CDR3 comprises 11 residues. The CDR3 nucleotides are TGTGCCACCAGCAGAGAGAGTGAAGCTTTCTTT. Residues: CATSRESEAFF.

This clonotype was observed at least ten times. The gene calls are TRBV12-3 or TRBV12-4 and TRBJ2-1, with D hard to call. CDR3 length: 15 amino acids. Trimming pared 6 bases from V and 0 bases from J, leaving 12 bases between. The DNA of the CDR3 is TGTGCCAGCAGGGACCATGGGGTCTCCTACAATGAGCAGTTCTTC. Translated: CASRDHGVSYNEQFF.

The count of this clonotype is one. A much larger clone lies a single base off, so this may be a read error. The CDR3 bases are TGCAGCGCAAGCAGGGAGAACACTGAAGCTCTCTTT. Translated: CSASRENTEALF. The chain has TRBV29-1 and TRBJ1-1; D perhaps matches TRBD1 (5 bases). The CDR3 length is 12 residues. Germline CDR1 is SQVTM and CDR2 is ANQGSEA.

This clonotype has at least ten counts. This chain joins TRBV12-5 and TRBJ2-5; D not certain. V was pared by 6 bases and J by 5 bases, with 13 bases between. Germline lookup yields CDR1 LGHNT and CDR2 FRNRAP. The CDR3 consists of 13 residues. Written as DNA, the CDR3 is TGTGCTAGTGGCGGAACGCTGCGGGAGACCCAGTACTTC. This codes for CASGGTLRETQYF.

This clonotype was recorded a few times. The V and J genes are TRBV5-4 and TRBJ2-5, with D maybe TRBD1 (6 bases). The V end was cut by 4 bases, the J end by 2 bases, with 15 bases between. The germline CDR1 and CDR2 sequences are SGHNT and YYREEE (reference sequence). This CDR3 has 15 amino acids. CDR3 loop: CASSVRDTGQETQYF. DNA of the CDR3: TGTGCCAGCAGCGTCCGGGACACGGGACAAGAGACCCAGTACTTC.

The sample holds many counts of this clonotype. This chain joins TRBV12-3 or TRBV12-4 and TRBJ2-7, with 9 bases matching TRBD1. CDR3 length: 12 residues. After removal of 3 bases from V and 11 bases from J, the junction contained 5 bases not matched to a gene. The CDR3 DNA follows: TGTGCCAGCAGTTTTGGACAGGGGAGGGAGTACTTC. It encodes CASSFGQGREYF.

This rearrangement joins TRBV10-2 to TRBJ2-3, with a possible D match to TRBD2 (6 bases). The V end lost 6 bases, the J end lost 11 bases, and 18 bases lay between the germline ends. This CDR3 contains 13 residues. The germline V gene encodes CDR1 WSHSY and CDR2 SAAADI. DNA for the CDR3: TGCGCCAGCAGGGGGGGTGGCCACAATGAGCAGTATTTT. It encodes CASRGGGHNEQYF.

This clonotype was counted ten times or more. V usage is TRBV10-3 and J usage is TRBJ2-1; D gene unclear. CDR3 length: 14 amino acids. CDR1 is ENHRY, CDR2 SYGVKD, per germline. The V end lost 4 bases, the J end lost 5 bases, and 12 bases lay between the germline ends. The CDR3 bases are TGTGCCATCAGTGGTCACACCGGTCACAATGAGCAGTTCTTC. This sequence encodes CAISGHTGHNEQFF.

The genes are TRBV28 and TRBJ2-5; TRBD1 or TRBD2 may be the D gene (5 bases each). Per the germline V gene, CDR1 is MDHEN and CDR2 is SYDVKM. The CDR3 is 15 residues long. The V gene lost 6 bases and the J gene lost 0 bases, with 14 bases spanning the gap. CDR3 nucleotides: TGTGCCAGCAGGCCAGAGGGGCAATACCAAGAGACCCAGTACTTC. It encodes CASRPEGQYQETQYF. Full variable domain (missing parts from reference TRBV28 and TRBJ2-5): DVKVTQSSRYLVKRTGEKVFLECVQDMDHENMFWYRQDPGLGLRLIYFSYDVKMKEKGDIPEGYSVSREKKERFSLILESASTNQTSMYLCASRPEGQYQETQYFGPGTRLLVL.

This clonotype was counted many times. The chain employs TRBV15 and TRBJ2-2; 7 bases fit TRBD2. The CDR3 consists of 13 residues. Trimming at V came to 6 bases and at J to 6 bases, leaving 4 bases not matched to a gene. Germline V CDR1 and CDR2: LNHNV, YYDKDF (reference sequence). The CDR3 nucleotides read TGTGCCACCAGGAGCGGGATCTCCGGGGAGCTGTTTTTT. Its translation: CATRSGISGELFF.

This clonotype was observed many times. The rearrangement links TRBV9 to TRBJ2-3, with 10 nucleotides matching TRBD2. With 0 bases clipped from V and 8 bases from J, the junction kept 21 bases outside the gene matches. Germline V gene lookup returns CDR1 SGDLS and CDR2 YYNGEE. This CDR3 has 20 amino acids. CDR3 coding DNA: TGTGCCAGCAGCGTAGGGGCACTAGCGGGATGGGCCACGGAAGCAATTACGCAGTATTTT. It codes for CASSVGALAGWATEAITQYF.

V and J are TRBV20-1 and TRBJ1-1, with D unresolved. CDR3 length equals 13 residues. The germline V gene encodes CDR1 DFQATT and CDR2 SNEGSKA (reference sequence). V was pared by 1 base and J by 1 base, with 7 bases between. The CDR3 sequence: CSARVSGNTEAFF. DNA for the CDR3: TGCAGTGCTAGAGTCTCGGGGAACACTGAAGCTTTCTTT.

In its sample, this clonotype was seen many times. The chain links TRBV29-1 to TRBJ2-2; weak D call: TRBD1 (6 bases). Trimming shortened V by 4 bases and J by 1 base, and 16 bases separated the two germline ends. This CDR3 has 16 residues. Germline CDR1 SQVTM, CDR2 ANQGSEA. The CDR3 spells CSVVTGPNENTGELFF. CDR3 coding DNA: TGCAGCGTTGTCACAGGGCCAAACGAGAACACCGGGGAGCTGTTTTTT.

The V call is TRBV9, the J call TRBJ2-5, with 10 bases aligning to TRBD1. Looked up from germline, CDR1 is SGDLS and CDR2 is YYNGEE. The CDR3 spans 16 residues. The V and J ends lost 2 bases and 7 bases, in that order; junction bases with no gene match: 11. The CDR3 loop is CASSVTGGANTGTQYF. CDR3 DNA sequence: TGTGCCAGCAGCGTGACAGGGGGCGCGAACACCGGGACCCAGTACTTC.

Many counts were recorded for this clonotype. The chain links TRBV20-1 to TRBJ2-1, with 8 bases that match TRBD2. CDR3 size: 13 residues. The J segment lost 9 bases and the V segment lost 6 bases, leaving 10 bases of the junction unmatched. Germline-derived CDR1 and CDR2 are DFQATT and SNEGSKA (reference sequence). The CDR3 region has the DNA TGCAGTGCCACGAGCGGGAGCTGGTTTGAGCAGTTCTTC. Translation gives CSATSGSWFEQFF.

The chain combines TRBV5-4 with TRBJ2-1, with 9 bases lining up with TRBD2. Germline V gene lookup returns CDR1 SGHNT and CDR2 YYREEE (reference sequence). The CDR3 contains 18 residues. V lost 0 bases and J lost 0; bases outside the gene matches: 7. The CDR3 DNA is TGTGCCAGCAGCTTGGGGTGGGCGGGAGGGTCCTCCTACAATGAGCAGTTCTTC. It encodes CASSLGWAGGSSYNEQFF.

At least ten counts were recorded for this clonotype. This chain connects TRBV20-1 to TRBJ2-1; TRBD2 matches 9 bases. This CDR3 comprises 16 residues. Germline-derived CDR1 and CDR2 are DFQATT and SNEGSKA (reference sequence). V lost 2 bases, J lost 9 bases, and 14 bases stayed unmatched. The CDR3: CSARPRLAETRGEQFF. The CDR3 DNA sequence: TGCAGTGCTAGACCTAGACTAGCGGAGACCAGGGGTGAGCAGTTCTTC.

The table lists this clonotype with many counts. The rearrangement links TRBV19 to TRBJ1-3; 9 positions match TRBD1. J was trimmed by 6 bases and V by 9 bases; bases with no gene match: 6. The CDR3 loop spans 13 amino acids. Germline CDR1 is LNHDA and CDR2 is SQIVND (reference sequence). CDR3 in amino acids: CASAQGASNTIYF. Written as DNA, the CDR3 is TGTGCCAGCGCACAGGGGGCCTCAAACACCATATATTTT. Supplemented by reference TRBV19 and TRBJ1-3, the full variable domain reads DGGITQSPKYLFRKEGQNVTLSCEQNLNHDAMYWYRQDPGQGLRLIYYSQIVNDFQKGDIAEGYSVSREKKESFPLTVTSAQKNPTAFYLCASAQGASNTIYFGEGSWLTVV.